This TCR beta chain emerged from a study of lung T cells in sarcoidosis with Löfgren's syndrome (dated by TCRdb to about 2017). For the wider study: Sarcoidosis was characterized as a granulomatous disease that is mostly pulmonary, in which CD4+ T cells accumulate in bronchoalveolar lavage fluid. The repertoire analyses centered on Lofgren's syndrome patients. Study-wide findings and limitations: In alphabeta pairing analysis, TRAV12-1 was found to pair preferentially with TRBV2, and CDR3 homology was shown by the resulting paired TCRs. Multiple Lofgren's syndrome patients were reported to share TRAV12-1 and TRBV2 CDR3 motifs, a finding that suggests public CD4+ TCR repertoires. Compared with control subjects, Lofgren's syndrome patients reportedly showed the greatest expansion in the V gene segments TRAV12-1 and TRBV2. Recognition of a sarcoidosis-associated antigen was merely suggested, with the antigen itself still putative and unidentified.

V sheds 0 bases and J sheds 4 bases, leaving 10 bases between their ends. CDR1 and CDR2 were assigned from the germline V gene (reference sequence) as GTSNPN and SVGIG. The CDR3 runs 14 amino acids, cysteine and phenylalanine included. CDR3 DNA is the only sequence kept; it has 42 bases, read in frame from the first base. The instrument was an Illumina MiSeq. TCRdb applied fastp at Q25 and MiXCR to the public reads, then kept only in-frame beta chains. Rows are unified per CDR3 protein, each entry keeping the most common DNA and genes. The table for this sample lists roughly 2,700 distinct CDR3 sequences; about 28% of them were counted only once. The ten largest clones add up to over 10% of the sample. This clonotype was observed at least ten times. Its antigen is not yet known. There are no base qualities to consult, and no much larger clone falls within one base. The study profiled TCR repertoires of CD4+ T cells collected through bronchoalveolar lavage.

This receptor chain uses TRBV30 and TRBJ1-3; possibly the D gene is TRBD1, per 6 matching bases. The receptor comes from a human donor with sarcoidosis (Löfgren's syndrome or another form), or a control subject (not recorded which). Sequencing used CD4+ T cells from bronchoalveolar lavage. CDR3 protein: CAWSVTGLGNTIYF. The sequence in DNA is TGTGCCTGGAGTGTAACAGGGCTGGGAAACACCATATATTTT.